The rows below give T cell receptor beta chains drawn from one sample of a study of blood T cells in healthy people across ages. From the 5' RACE reads, TCRdb called clonotypes with MiXCR, one entry per CDR3 protein. The repertoire holds 700,000 to 950,000 distinct CDR3 sequences, with roughly 64% as singletons. The sample consisted of blood. All receptors come from a man aged 25-45 years in good health. Both conserved end residues are part of each CDR3. D genes are given only for firm matches. Expanded clones get a size class; other rows say once, few or many, or leave the size out.

clone size: once; D gene: .; J gene: TRBJ2-3; V gene: TRBV7-2; CDR3 DNA: TGTGCCAGCAGTCTTAGAGTAGTGGGAGGCACAGATACGCAGTATTTT; CDR3 protein: CASSLRVVGGTDTQYF
clone size: once; D gene: TRBD1; J gene: TRBJ2-4; V gene: TRBV7-9; CDR3 DNA: TGTGCCAGCAGCCCCGGAGTGGAGACAGGGGTCAAAAACATTCAGTACTTC; CDR3 protein: CASSPGVETGVKNIQYF
clone size: .; D gene: .; J gene: TRBJ2-7; V gene: TRBV29-1; CDR3 DNA: TGCAGCTCTTCCGTGTTTAGCGGAGGCGACGAGCAGTACTTC; CDR3 protein: CSSSVFSGGDEQYF
clone size: .; D gene: TRBD2; J gene: TRBJ2-3; V gene: TRBV10-3; CDR3 DNA: TGTGCCATCAGTGAGGCGGGGGTTCAAACAGATACGCAGTATTTT; CDR3 protein: CAISEAGVQTDTQYF
clone size: .; D gene: .; J gene: TRBJ2-7; V gene: TRBV12-3/TRBV12-4; CDR3 DNA: TGTGCCAGCAATCTCAGTGGGGTAAGCTCCTACGAGCAGTACTTC; CDR3 protein: CASNLSGVSSYEQYF
clone size: .; D gene: .; J gene: TRBJ2-5; V gene: TRBV5-5; CDR3 DNA: TGTGCCAGCAGCTTCGGGCGGGGAGATCTAGAGACCCAGTACTTC; CDR3 protein: CASSFGRGDLETQYF
clone size: .; D gene: TRBD1; J gene: TRBJ2-6; V gene: TRBV6-6; CDR3 DNA: TGTGCCAGCAGCGACAGGGGGAGCTCTGGGGCCAACGTCCTGACTTTC; CDR3 protein: CASSDRGSSGANVLTF
clone size: .; D gene: TRBD1; J gene: TRBJ2-6; V gene: TRBV12-3/TRBV12-4; CDR3 DNA: TGCGCCAGCAGATTTCACAGGGGATTCTCTGGGGCCAACGTCCTGACTTTC; CDR3 protein: CASRFHRGFSGANVLTF
clone size: .; D gene: TRBD1; J gene: TRBJ2-3; V gene: TRBV7-9; CDR3 DNA: TGTGCCAGCAGCAAGGGACAGGGTTTCACAGATACGCAGTATTTT; CDR3 protein: CASSKGQGFTDTQYF
clone size: many; D gene: .; J gene: TRBJ2-1; V gene: TRBV29-1; CDR3 DNA: TGCAGTGCTAGATACAATGAGCAGTTCTTC; CDR3 protein: CSARYNEQFF
clone size: few; D gene: .; J gene: TRBJ2-1; V gene: TRBV5-1; CDR3 DNA: TGCGCCAGCAGCTTGGTACCCTACAATGAGCAGTTCTTC; CDR3 protein: CASSLVPYNEQFF
clone size: .; D gene: TRBD1; J gene: TRBJ2-5; V gene: TRBV7-8; CDR3 DNA: TGTGCCAGCAGCGTGTACCCGGGACAGGGGAGGGAGACCCAGTACTTC; CDR3 protein: CASSVYPGQGRETQYF
clone size: .; D gene: TRBD2; J gene: TRBJ2-3; V gene: TRBV20-1; CDR3 DNA: TGCAGTGCTAGCCTAGCGGGAGAGAGAGCAGATACGCAGTATTTT; CDR3 protein: CSASLAGERADTQYF
clone size: .; D gene: .; J gene: TRBJ2-7; V gene: TRBV6-2/TRBV6-3; CDR3 DNA: TGTGCCAGCAATGAGGGGGACGAGCAGTACTTC; CDR3 protein: CASNEGDEQYF
clone size: .; D gene: .; J gene: TRBJ2-7; V gene: TRBV27; CDR3 DNA: TGTGCCAGCGCTCCCACTAGCCCATACGAGCAGTACTTC; CDR3 protein: CASAPTSPYEQYF
clone size: .; D gene: TRBD1; J gene: TRBJ1-2; V gene: TRBV6-5; CDR3 DNA: TGTGCCAGCAGTTACTCTCCGGGACAGGGTAGAAGTGGCTACACCTTC; CDR3 protein: CASSYSPGQGRSGYTF
clone size: .; D gene: .; J gene: TRBJ2-3; V gene: TRBV20-1; CDR3 DNA: TGCAGTGCTAGAGATAGGGCGACCACAGATACGCAGTATTTT; CDR3 protein: CSARDRATTDTQYF
clone size: .; D gene: TRBD1; J gene: TRBJ2-7; V gene: TRBV4-3; CDR3 DNA: TGCGCCAGCAGCCATGGCCCGGGACAGGGGACCTACGAGCAGTACTTC; CDR3 protein: CASSHGPGQGTYEQYF
clone size: many; D gene: .; J gene: TRBJ1-1; V gene: TRBV12-3/TRBV12-4; CDR3 DNA: TGTGCCAGCAGTTTAAATGGTGACACTGAAGCTTTCTTT; CDR3 protein: CASSLNGDTEAFF
clone size: few; D gene: .; J gene: TRBJ2-7; V gene: TRBV28; CDR3 DNA: TGTGCCAGCAGAACGGAGGGCCCGAGGCTCGAGCAGTACTTC; CDR3 protein: CASRTEGPRLEQYF
clone size: few; D gene: .; J gene: TRBJ1-5; V gene: TRBV6-6; CDR3 DNA: TGTGCCAGCACCCAGGGTAGCAATCAGCCCCAGCATTTT; CDR3 protein: CASTQGSNQPQHF
clone size: .; D gene: .; J gene: TRBJ1-1; V gene: TRBV6-5; CDR3 DNA: TGTGCCAGCAGTTCGGCCCAGAACACTGAAGCTTTCTTT; CDR3 protein: CASSSAQNTEAFF
clone size: .; D gene: TRBD2; J gene: TRBJ2-7; V gene: TRBV7-9; CDR3 DNA: TGTGCCAGCAGCTTAGCCCGGACTAGCGGAGAGACTCAGTACTTC; CDR3 protein: CASSLARTSGETQYF
clone size: .; D gene: TRBD2; J gene: TRBJ2-5; V gene: TRBV11-2; CDR3 DNA: TGTGCCAGCAGCATCCTTAGCGGGAGTGGCGGGGAGACCCAGTACTTC; CDR3 protein: CASSILSGSGGETQYF
clone size: few; D gene: .; J gene: TRBJ1-5; V gene: TRBV29-1; CDR3 DNA: TGCAGCGTTGCGGTTGGGAGCAATCAGCCCCAGCATTTT; CDR3 protein: CSVAVGSNQPQHF
clone size: .; D gene: TRBD1; J gene: TRBJ2-5; V gene: TRBV5-1; CDR3 DNA: TGCGCCAGCAGCTTGGCACCCACCGGGACAGGGTCCGGGCAGTACTTC; CDR3 protein: CASSLAPTGTGSGQYF
clone size: few; D gene: .; J gene: TRBJ2-5; V gene: TRBV20-1; CDR3 DNA: TGCAGTGCTAGAGGCAGGGATAAAGGGGAGACCCAGTACTTC; CDR3 protein: CSARGRDKGETQYF
clone size: .; D gene: .; J gene: TRBJ1-1; V gene: TRBV29-1; CDR3 DNA: TGCAGCGCAACAGAGGGTGGGAACACTGAAGCTTTCTTT; CDR3 protein: CSATEGGNTEAFF
clone size: .; D gene: TRBD2; J gene: TRBJ2-3; V gene: TRBV6-5; CDR3 DNA: TGTGCCAGCAGTTCCGGGACTAGCGGGAGCGAAGATACGCAGTATTTT; CDR3 protein: CASSSGTSGSEDTQYF
clone size: few; D gene: .; J gene: TRBJ2-7; V gene: TRBV27; CDR3 DNA: TGTGCCAGCAGTTCAGGATCAAGGGCCTACGAGCAGTACTTC; CDR3 protein: CASSSGSRAYEQYF
clone size: .; D gene: .; J gene: TRBJ2-7; V gene: TRBV29-1; CDR3 DNA: TGCAGCGTTGAATTGGGGGGCGAGCAGTACTTC; CDR3 protein: CSVELGGEQYF
clone size: few; D gene: TRBD2; J gene: TRBJ2-7; V gene: TRBV15; CDR3 DNA: TGTGCCACCGGTAGCGGGGTCCGATACGAGCAGTACTTC; CDR3 protein: CATGSGVRYEQYF
clone size: .; D gene: .; J gene: TRBJ2-7; V gene: TRBV29-1; CDR3 DNA: TGCAGCGTTTTAAGCGGTGAGGGCGAGCAGTACTTC; CDR3 protein: CSVLSGEGEQYF